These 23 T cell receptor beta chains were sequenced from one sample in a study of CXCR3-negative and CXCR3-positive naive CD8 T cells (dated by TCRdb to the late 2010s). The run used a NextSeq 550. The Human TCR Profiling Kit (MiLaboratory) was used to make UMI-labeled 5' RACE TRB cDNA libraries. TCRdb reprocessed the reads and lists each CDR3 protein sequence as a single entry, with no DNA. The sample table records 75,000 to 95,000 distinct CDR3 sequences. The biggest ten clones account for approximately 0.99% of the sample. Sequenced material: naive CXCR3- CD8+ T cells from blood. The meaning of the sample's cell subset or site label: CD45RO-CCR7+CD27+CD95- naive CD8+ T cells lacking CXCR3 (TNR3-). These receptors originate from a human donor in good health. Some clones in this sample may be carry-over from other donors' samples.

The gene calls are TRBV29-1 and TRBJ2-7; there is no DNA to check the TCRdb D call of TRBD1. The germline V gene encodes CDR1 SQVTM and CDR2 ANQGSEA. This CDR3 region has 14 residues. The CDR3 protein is CSVEYGTGPYEQYF.

CDR3 protein: CASSFTYTDTQYF. V and J are TRBV12-3 or TRBV12-4 and TRBJ2-3. This CDR3 comprises 13 residues.

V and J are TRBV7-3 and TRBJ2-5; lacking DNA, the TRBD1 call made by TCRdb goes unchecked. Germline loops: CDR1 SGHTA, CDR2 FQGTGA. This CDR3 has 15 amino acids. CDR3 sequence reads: CASSGIRDIQETQYF.

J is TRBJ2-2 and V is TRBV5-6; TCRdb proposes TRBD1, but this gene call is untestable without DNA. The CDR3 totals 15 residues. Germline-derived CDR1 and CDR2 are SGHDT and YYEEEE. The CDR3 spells CVSSSGTGIAGELFF.

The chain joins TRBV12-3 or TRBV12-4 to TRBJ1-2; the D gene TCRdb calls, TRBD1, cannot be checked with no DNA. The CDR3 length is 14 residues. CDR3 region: CASSAGTGAYGYTF.

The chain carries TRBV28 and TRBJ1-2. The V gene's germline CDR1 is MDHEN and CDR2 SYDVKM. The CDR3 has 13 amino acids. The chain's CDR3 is CASRLPPSPGYTF.

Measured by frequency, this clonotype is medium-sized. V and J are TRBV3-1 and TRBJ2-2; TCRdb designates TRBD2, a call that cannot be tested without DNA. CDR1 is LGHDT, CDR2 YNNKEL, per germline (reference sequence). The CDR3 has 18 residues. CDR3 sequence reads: CASSQVIAGGPGTGELFF.

This CDR3 is CASSQVLWGDSKSYEQYF. V gene TRBV4-3 combines with J gene TRBJ2-7; checking the TCRdb D call of TRBD1 is not possible without DNA. The CDR3 is 18 amino acids. CDR1 is LGHNA, CDR2 YSLEER, per germline.

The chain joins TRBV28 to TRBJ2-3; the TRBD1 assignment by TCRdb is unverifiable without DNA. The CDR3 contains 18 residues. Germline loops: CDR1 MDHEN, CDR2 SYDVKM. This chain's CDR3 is CASSFPLGSGASTDTQYF.

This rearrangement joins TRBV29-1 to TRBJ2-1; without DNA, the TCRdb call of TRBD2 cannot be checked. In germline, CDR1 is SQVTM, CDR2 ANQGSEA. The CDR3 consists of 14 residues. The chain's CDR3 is CSVDVGGSTHEQFF.

The CDR3: CASSKRGQGAYEQYF. This sequence joins TRBV6-5 and TRBJ2-7; TCRdb's assignment of TRBD1 cannot be checked, as there is no DNA. The germline CDR1 and CDR2 sequences are MNHEY and SVGAGI. The CDR3 is 15 amino acids.

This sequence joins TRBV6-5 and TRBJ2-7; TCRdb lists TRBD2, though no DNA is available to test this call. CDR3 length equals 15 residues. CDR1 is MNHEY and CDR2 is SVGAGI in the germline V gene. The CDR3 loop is CATSDLVGRPYEQYF.

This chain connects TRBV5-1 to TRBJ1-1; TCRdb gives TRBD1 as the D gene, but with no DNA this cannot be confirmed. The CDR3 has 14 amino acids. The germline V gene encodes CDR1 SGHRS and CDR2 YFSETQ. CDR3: CASSDSGANTEAFF.

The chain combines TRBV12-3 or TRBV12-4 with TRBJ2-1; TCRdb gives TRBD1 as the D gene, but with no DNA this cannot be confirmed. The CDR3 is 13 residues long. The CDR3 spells CASSSGTHNEQFF.

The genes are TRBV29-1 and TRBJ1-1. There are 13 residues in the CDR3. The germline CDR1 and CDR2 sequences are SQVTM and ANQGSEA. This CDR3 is CSVFREADTEAFF.

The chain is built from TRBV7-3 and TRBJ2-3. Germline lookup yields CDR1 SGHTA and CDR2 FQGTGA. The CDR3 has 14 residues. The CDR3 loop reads CASGQDQNTDTQYF.

The CDR3 reads CASSFTDSGRAGWNEQFF. The gene calls are TRBV7-9 and TRBJ2-1; TCRdb's D call, TRBD2, is unchecked because there is no DNA. The CDR3 has 18 amino acids. The germline CDR1 and CDR2 sequences are SEHNR and FQNEAQ (reference sequence).

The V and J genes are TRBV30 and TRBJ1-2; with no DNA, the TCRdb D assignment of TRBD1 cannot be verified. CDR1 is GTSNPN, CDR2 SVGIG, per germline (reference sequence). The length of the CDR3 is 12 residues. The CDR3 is CAWNGGHDGYTF.

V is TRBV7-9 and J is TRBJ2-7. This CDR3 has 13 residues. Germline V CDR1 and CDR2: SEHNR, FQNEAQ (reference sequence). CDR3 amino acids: CASTQFGSYEQYF.

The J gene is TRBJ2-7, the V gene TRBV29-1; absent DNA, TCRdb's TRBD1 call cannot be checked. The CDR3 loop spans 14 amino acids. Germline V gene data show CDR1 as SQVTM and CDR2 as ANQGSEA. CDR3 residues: CSVERTGSSYEQYF.

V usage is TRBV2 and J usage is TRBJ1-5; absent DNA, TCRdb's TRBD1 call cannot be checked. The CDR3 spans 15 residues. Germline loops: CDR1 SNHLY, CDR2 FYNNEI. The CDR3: CASSEWDGGDQPQHF.

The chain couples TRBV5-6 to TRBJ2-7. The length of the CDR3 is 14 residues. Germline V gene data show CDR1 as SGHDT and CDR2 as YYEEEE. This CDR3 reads CASSLELNNYEQYF.

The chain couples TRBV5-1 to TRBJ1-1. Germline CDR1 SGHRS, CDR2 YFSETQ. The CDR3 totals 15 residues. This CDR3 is CASSFDGDLGTEAFF.